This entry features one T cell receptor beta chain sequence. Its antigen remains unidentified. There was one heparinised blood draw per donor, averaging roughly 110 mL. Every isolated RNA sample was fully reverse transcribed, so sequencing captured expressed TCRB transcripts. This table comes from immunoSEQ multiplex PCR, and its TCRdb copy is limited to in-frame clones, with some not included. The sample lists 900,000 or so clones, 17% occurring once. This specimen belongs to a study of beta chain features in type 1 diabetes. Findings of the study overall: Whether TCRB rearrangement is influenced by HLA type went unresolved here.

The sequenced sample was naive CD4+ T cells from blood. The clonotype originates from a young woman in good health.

The CDR3 region is CASSPTSRSSYEQYF. In DNA, the CDR3 is TGTGCCAGCTCGCCGACTAGCCGGAGCTCCTACGAGCAGTACTTC. V usage is TRBV18 and J usage is TRBJ2-7; 7 bases are a match to TRBD2. Germline lookup yields CDR1 KGHSH and CDR2 LQKENI. The CDR3 sequence is 15 residues long. After removal of 6 bases from V and 0 bases from J, the junction contained 8 bases not matched to a gene.